The clone carrying this T cell receptor (beta chain) was observed a single time. Its specificity is not known. This record belongs to a study of cytomegalovirus exposure and HLA in healthy donors. Whole-study results and caveats: Researchers reportedly found TCR beta sequences accurately predicted most subjects' HLA-A and HLA-B alleles. A further, later analysis showed that HLA-associated TCR beta chains (compared with equally common others) were more clonally expanded.

The junction had 9 bases not matched to a gene; V was cut back by 5 bases and J by 5 bases. Germline assignment: CDR1 SGHTA and CDR2 FQGTGA. The CDR3 covers 18 residues. PCR used 60 Vbeta primers and 13 Jbeta primers. Produced via immunoSEQ multiplex PCR; TCRdb's table is partial and in-frame only. The repertoire consists of 150,000 to 200,000 clones, with 75% occurring once and the leading ten covering around 8.3%. The chain links TRBV7-3 to TRBJ2-2, with 15 nucleotides matching TRBD2. The sample taken for sequencing was PBMCs. This clonotype originated in a woman between 40 and 50 years old in good health and CMV-seropositive. The CDR3 region has the DNA TGTGCCAGCAGCCCACAGGGACTAGCGGGAGGTGATACCGGGGAGCTGTTTTTT. Translating gives CASSPQGLAGGDTGELFF.